The entry that follows covers one T cell receptor (beta chain) sequence. The record originates from a study of T cells expressing NK-cell markers. TCRdb re-called the 5' RACE reads; one entry per CDR3 protein, DNA not given. Its listing shows 500,000 to 700,000 distinct CDR3 sequences. Germline CDR1 is MGHDK and CDR2 is SYGVNS. The CDR3 has 16 residues. The rearrangement uses TRBV25-1 and TRBJ2-2; TCRdb indicates TRBD1, and absent DNA this call remains unverified. Sequenced input: blood T cells: a sorted CD56 or NKG2C T cell subset, CD4+ or CD8+ T cells, or bulk PBMC T cells (not recorded which). The sequence derives from a man aged 18 to 29 in good health. CDR3: CASTKETGDPLGELFF. The whole variable domain, remainder taken from reference TRBV25-1 and TRBJ2-2, is EADIYQTPRYLVIGTGKKITLECSQTMGHDKMYWYQQDPGMELHLIHYSYGVNSTEKGDLSSESTVSRIRTEHFPLTLESARPSHTSQYLCASTKETGDPLGELFFGEGSRLTVL.